This record covers a single TCR beta chain. The data derive from a study of PD-L1 blockade in urothelial cancer. Time point described: peripheral blood 6 weeks after treatment start. Individual patients had between 1 and 8 samples, taken pretreatment and on-treatment. Here immunoSEQ multiplex PCR was the method, and the copy in TCRdb shows in-frame clones only, minus some. This table holds about 50,000 clones, approximately 85% found once. The CDR3 covers 15 residues. Germline V CDR1 and CDR2: LGHNA, YNFKEQ. V dropped 1 base and J dropped 3; count of bases not matched to a gene: 1. The chain employs TRBV4-2 and TRBJ2-1; 9 nucleotides align to TRBD1. Here the sequenced sample was PBMCs, taken around atezolizumab (anti-PD-L1) treatment. The receptor was isolated from a man over 45 with urothelial cancer. CDR3 DNA sequence: TGTGCCAGCAGCCAAGGGGACAGGGACTACAATGAGCAGTTCTTC. This translates into CASSQGDRDYNEQFF.